This is a list of T cell receptor beta chains from one sample in a study of blood T cell repertoires in COVID-19. Clones were read by immunoSEQ multiplex PCR, and TCRdb kept only the in-frame ones, dropping some. This table holds some 260,000 clones, approximately 79% found once. The sequencing sample was made of PBMCs or T cells enriched from blood (not recorded which). The source is a man between 25 and 39 years old with acute COVID-19. The CDR3 runs from the conserved cysteine through the conserved F or W. D genes are given only for firm matches. Clone size is stated in some rows and not others, as once, few, many or a class when expanded.

j_call v_call d_call clone_size cdr3_nt cdr3_aa
TRBJ1-2 TRBV3-1/TRBV3-2 TRBD1 once TGTGCCAGCAGCCTCTCCTGGACAGGGGGGTATGGCTACACCTTC CASSLSWTGGYGYTF
TRBJ2-2 TRBV29-1 - - TGCAGCGTCCGTGGCGTAGCCCAGGGATCGAACACCGGGGAGCTGTTTTTT CSVRGVAQGSNTGELFF
TRBJ1-5 TRBV19 - - TGTGCCAGACCCATGAATCAGAAGCGCCCTCAGCCCCAGCATTTT CARPMNQKRPQPQHF
TRBJ2-3 TRBV11-2 - - TGTGCCAGCAGCCCTCTCTTGCAGGGCAGTACGCAGTATTTT CASSPLLQGSTQYF
TRBJ1-2 TRBV10-2 TRBD1 - TGCGCCAGCAGAGATAGGGGGCGTCGACTGTATGGCTACACCTTC CASRDRGRRLYGYTF
TRBJ2-5 TRBV5-6 TRBD1 - TGTGCCAGCAGCAGAATCCGGGACAGGGAAGAGACCCAGTACTTC CASSRIRDREETQYF
TRBJ2-1 TRBV3-1/TRBV3-2 - many TGTGCCAGCAGCCATGACAACCGAGACGCTTACAATGAGCAGTTCTTC CASSHDNRDAYNEQFF
TRBJ2-3 TRBV4-3 - few TGCGCCAGCAGCCAAGATCTAGCCTTGAACACGCAGTATTTT CASSQDLALNTQYF
TRBJ2-5 TRBV5-4 TRBD2 few TGTGCCAGCAGCTTGGGGACTAGCGGGATCCGGGCCCAGTACTTC CASSLGTSGIRAQYF
TRBJ2-3 TRBV18 - - TGTGCCAGCTCACCCTCTAGCACAGATACGCAGTATTTT CASSPSSTDTQYF
TRBJ2-6 TRBV5-4 TRBD1 - TGTGCCAGCAGAAAAGGGGGACAGGACAACGTCCTGACTTTC CASRKGGQDNVLTF
TRBJ1-2 TRBV24-1 - - TGTGCCACCAGTTCAGGCCGGGACATCGAATACTATGGCTACACCTTC CATSSGRDIEYYGYTF
TRBJ1-4 TRBV5-1 - - TGCGCCAGCACGCAGGGAAACAACTTGGGCGAAAAACTGTTTTTT CASTQGNNLGEKLFF
TRBJ1-2 TRBV19 TRBD1 - TGTGCCAGTAGTATAGCGGGACAGATGCTAGGCTACACCTTC CASSIAGQMLGYTF
TRBJ2-2 TRBV7-8 TRBD2 - TGTGCCAGCAGCTCCCAGCGGGGAGCCGGGGAGCTGTTTTTT CASSSQRGAGELFF
TRBJ1-1 TRBV2 TRBD1 - TGTGCCAGCTACGCCAACACCGGGACAGGAAACACTGAAGCTTTCTTT CASYANTGTGNTEAFF
TRBJ1-1 TRBV7-2 TRBD1 - TGTGCCAGCAGCCAAACAGGGGGCCTAGGCACTGAAGCTTTCTTT CASSQTGGLGTEAFF
TRBJ2-3 TRBV27 - - TGTGCCAGCAAGGAGGGGAGCACAGATACGCAGTATTTT CASKEGSTDTQYF
TRBJ2-2 TRBV24-1 - - TGTGCCACCAGTGCGCGGGGCCTGAACACCGGGGAGCTGTTTTTT CATSARGLNTGELFF
TRBJ2-1 TRBV7-2 - - TGTGCCAGCAGCCGGAGGGTAGCGGAGGGGCACAATGAGCAGTTCTTC CASSRRVAEGHNEQFF
TRBJ2-3 TRBV15 TRBD2 - TGTGCCACGAGACTAGCGGGAGGTCCAGATACGCAGTATTTT CATRLAGGPDTQYF